This T cell receptor (beta chain) was recorded in a study of Ad26.COV2.S vaccination and SARS-CoV-2 variants. The method was immunoSEQ multiplex PCR; TCRdb's version includes in-frame clones alone and lacks a portion of them. Of about 440,000 clones in the sample, roughly 91% were seen once. Documented treatment: roughly 19 received Ad26.COV2.S at low or high dose, single or two shots; about five received placebo; per-sample allocation not given. It was on day 63 after the first vaccine or placebo injection that samples were taken. The sample holds a few counts of this clone. The source was peripheral blood, collected in a trial of Ad26.COV2.S vaccine versus placebo. This TCR was sampled from a person aged 18-60 years who received the Ad26.COV2.S COVID-19 vaccine or a placebo.

This CDR3 reads CASSITGSNEQFF. CDR3 nucleotide sequence: TGTGCCAGTAGTATTACCGGGAGCAATGAGCAGTTCTTC. The chain uses TRBV19 and TRBJ2-1; tentatively, D is TRBD2 (6 bases). The V gene lost 3 bases and the J gene lost 6 bases, with 9 bases spanning the gap. Germline values: CDR1 LNHDA, CDR2 SQIVND (reference sequence). The CDR3 totals 13 residues.